Sequencing of this TCR beta chain was carried out in a study of OX40 agonist ivuxolimab in advanced cancers. General study findings and limits: Both CD4+ and CD8+ T cell populations in blood had undergone clonal expansion by week 6 at 0.1 to 3.0 mg/kg. Among the nonresponders, some also had low normalized T-cell clonal expansion. Compared with CD4+, CD8+ T cells on average had more expanded clones.

CDR3 length: 14 residues. Looked up from germline, CDR1 is LNHDA and CDR2 is SQIVND (reference sequence). V dropped 5 bases and J dropped 2 bases, with 10 bases sitting between them. Profiling relied on immunoSEQ multiplex PCR, and the TCRdb table lists in-frame clones only, not all of them. The sample yields under 80,000 clones, roughly 90% seen once. As concerns this clone: What it binds is unknown.

Sequenced material: CD4+ or CD8+ T cells sorted from blood, taken in a trial of the OX40 agonist ivuxolimab. The chain joins TRBV19 to TRBJ2-1; D is undetermined. The TCR was taken from an adult with an advanced solid tumor such as melanoma, head and neck, liver or kidney cancer. The CDR3 coding sequence is TGTGCCAGTAGTCTGGATGCCGCCTACAATGAGCAGTTCTTC. Its translation is CASSLDAAYNEQFF.